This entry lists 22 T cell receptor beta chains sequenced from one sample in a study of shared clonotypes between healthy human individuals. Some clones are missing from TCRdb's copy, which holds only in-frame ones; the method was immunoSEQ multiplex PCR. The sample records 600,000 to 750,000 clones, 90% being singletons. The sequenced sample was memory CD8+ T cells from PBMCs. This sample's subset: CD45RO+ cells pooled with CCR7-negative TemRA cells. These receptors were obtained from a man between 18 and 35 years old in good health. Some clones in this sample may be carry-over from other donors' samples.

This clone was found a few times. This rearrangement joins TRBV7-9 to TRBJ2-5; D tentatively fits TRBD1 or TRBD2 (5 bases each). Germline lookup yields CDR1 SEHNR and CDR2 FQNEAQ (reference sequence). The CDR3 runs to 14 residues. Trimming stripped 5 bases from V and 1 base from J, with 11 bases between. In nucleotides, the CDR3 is TGTGCCAGCAGCCACCGGGACGGCCAAGAGACCCAGTACTTC. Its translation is CASSHRDGQETQYF. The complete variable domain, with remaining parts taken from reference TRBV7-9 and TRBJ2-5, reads DTGVSQNPRHKITKRGQNVTFRCDPISEHNRLYWYRQTLGQGPEFLTYFQNEAQLEKSRLLSDRFSAERPKGSFSTLEIQRTEQGDSAMYLCASSHRDGQETQYFGPGTRLLVL.

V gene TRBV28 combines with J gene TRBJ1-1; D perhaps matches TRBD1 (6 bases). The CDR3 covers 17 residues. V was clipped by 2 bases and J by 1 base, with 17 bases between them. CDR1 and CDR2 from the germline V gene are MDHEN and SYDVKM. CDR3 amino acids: CASSLGGPTGSNTEAFF. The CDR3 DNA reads TGTGCCAGCAGTTTAGGGGGGCCTACAGGATCGAACACTGAAGCTTTCTTT.

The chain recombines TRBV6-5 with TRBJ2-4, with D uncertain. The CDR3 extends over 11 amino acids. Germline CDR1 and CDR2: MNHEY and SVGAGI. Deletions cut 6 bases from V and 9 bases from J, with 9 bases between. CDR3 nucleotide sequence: TGTGCCAGCAGGATCGGCGGCATTCAGTACTTC. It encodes CASRIGGIQYF.

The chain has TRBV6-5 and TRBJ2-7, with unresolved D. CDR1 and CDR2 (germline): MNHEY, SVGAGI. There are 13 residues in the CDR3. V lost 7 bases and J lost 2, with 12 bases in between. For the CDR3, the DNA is TGTGCCAGCACCCTACCGGGTACCTACGAGCAGTACTTC. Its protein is CASTLPGTYEQYF.

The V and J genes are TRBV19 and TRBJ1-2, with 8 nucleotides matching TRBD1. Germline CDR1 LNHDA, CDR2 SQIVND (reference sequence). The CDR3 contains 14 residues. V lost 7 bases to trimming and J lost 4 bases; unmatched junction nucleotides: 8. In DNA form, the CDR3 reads TGTGCCAGTAATAGACAGGGGCCCCTCTATGGCTACACCTTC. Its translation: CASNRQGPLYGYTF.

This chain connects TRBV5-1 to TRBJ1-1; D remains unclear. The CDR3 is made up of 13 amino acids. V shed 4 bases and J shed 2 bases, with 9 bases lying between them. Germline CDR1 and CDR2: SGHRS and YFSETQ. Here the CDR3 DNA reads TGCGCCAGCAGCGTGGGGATCAACACTGAAGCTTTCTTT. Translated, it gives CASSVGINTEAFF.

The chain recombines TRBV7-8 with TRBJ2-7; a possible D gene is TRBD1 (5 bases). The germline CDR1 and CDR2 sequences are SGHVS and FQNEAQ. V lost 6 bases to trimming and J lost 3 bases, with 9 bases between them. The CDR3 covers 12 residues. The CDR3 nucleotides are TGTGCCAGCAGGGACACCCTCTACGAGCAGTACTTC. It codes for CASRDTLYEQYF.

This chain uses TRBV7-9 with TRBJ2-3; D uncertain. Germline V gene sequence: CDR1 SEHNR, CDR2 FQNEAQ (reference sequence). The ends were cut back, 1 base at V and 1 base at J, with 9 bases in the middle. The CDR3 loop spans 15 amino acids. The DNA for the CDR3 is TGTGCCAGCAGCTTAGGAGGCATCGGCACAGATACGCAGTATTTT. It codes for CASSLGGIGTDTQYF.

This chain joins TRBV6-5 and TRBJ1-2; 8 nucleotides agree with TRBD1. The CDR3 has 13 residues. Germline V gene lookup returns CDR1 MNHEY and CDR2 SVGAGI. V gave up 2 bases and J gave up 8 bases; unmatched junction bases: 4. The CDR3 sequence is CASSYKAGGGYTF. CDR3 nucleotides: TGTGCCAGCAGTTACAAGGCAGGGGGCGGCTACACCTTC.

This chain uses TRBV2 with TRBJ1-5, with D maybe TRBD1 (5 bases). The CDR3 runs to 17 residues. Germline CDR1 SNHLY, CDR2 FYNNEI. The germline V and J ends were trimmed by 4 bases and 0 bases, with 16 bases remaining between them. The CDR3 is CASSGGGTVDSNQPQHF. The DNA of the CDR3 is TGTGCCAGCAGTGGGGGTGGGACGGTCGATAGCAATCAGCCCCAGCATTTT.

This CDR3 reads CASSPRPSGNYEQYF. The CDR3 bases are TGTGCCAGCAGCCCGAGACCTAGCGGGAACTACGAGCAGTACTTC. The V call is TRBV4-2, the J call TRBJ2-7, with TRBD2 matching over 9 bases. Germline lookup yields CDR1 LGHNA and CDR2 YNFKEQ. CDR3 length: 15 amino acids. V was clipped by 4 bases and J by 3 bases; unmatched bases: 7.

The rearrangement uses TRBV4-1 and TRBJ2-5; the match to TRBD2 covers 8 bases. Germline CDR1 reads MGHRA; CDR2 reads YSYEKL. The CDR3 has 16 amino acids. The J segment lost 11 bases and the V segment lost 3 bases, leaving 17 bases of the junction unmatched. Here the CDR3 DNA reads TGCGCCAGCAGCCAGACCCCTCCCGGGAGGGTGGAAGAGCAGTACTTC. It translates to CASSQTPPGRVEEQYF.

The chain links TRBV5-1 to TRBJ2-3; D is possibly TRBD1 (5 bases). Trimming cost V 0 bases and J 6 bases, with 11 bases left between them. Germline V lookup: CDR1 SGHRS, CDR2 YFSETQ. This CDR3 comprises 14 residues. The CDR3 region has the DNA TGCGCCAGCAGCTTGGCAGGGCAGCTGGATACGCAGTATTTT. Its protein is CASSLAGQLDTQYF. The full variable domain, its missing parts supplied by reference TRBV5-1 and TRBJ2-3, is KAGVTQTPRYLIKTRGQQVTLSCSPISGHRSVSWYQQTPGQGLQFLFEYFSETQRNKGNFPGRFSGRQFSNSRSEMNVSTLELGDSALYLCASSLAGQLDTQYFGPGTRLTVL.

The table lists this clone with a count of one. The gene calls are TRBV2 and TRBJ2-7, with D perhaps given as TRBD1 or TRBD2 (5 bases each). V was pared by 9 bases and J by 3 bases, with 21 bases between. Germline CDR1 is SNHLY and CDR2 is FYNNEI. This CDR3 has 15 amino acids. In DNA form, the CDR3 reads TGTGCCAGTGAGGGGACGGGGCCGAATATCTACGAGCAGTACTTC. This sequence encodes CASEGTGPNIYEQYF.

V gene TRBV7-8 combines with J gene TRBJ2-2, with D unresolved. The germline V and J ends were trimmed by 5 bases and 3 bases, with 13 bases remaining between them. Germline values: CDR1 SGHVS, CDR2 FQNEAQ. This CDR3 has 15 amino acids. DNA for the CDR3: TGTGCCAGCAGCCTAGAAAGGGAAGACACCGGGGAGCTGTTTTTT. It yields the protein CASSLEREDTGELFF.

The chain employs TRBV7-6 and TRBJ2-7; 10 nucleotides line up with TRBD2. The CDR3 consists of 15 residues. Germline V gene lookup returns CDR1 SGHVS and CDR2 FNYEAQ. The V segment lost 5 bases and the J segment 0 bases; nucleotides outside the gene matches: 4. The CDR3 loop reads CASSGLAENSYEQYF. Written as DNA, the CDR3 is TGTGCCAGCAGCGGACTAGCGGAAAACTCCTACGAGCAGTACTTC.

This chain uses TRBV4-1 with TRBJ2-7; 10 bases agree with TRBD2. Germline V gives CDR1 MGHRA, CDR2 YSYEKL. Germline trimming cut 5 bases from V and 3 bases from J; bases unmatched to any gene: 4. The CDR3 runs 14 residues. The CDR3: CASSGASGSYEQYF. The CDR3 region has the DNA TGCGCCAGCAGCGGGGCTAGCGGGAGCTACGAGCAGTACTTC.

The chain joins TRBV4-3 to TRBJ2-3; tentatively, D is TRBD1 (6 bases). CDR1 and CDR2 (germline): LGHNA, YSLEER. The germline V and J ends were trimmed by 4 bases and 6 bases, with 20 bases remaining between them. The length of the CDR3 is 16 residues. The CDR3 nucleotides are TGCGCCAGCAGCCGCCGGAAGGGGGTTAACTCGGATACGCAGTATTTT. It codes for CASSRRKGVNSDTQYF.

In DNA form, the CDR3 reads TGTGCCACCCAGGGGGGGGAAGACGAGCAGTACTTC. It translates to CATQGGEDEQYF. The chain recombines TRBV28 with TRBJ2-7; D assignment may be TRBD1 or TRBD2 (7 bases each). The CDR3 is 12 amino acids. Germline V gene sequence: CDR1 MDHEN, CDR2 SYDVKM. Trimming stripped 10 bases from V and 5 bases from J, with 15 bases between.

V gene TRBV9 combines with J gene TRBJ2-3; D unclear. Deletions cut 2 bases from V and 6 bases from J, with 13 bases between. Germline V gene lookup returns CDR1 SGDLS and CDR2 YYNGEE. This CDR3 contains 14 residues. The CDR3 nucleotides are TGTGCCAGCAGCGTCAACAAGGTAGTGGATACGCAGTATTTT. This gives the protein CASSVNKVVDTQYF.

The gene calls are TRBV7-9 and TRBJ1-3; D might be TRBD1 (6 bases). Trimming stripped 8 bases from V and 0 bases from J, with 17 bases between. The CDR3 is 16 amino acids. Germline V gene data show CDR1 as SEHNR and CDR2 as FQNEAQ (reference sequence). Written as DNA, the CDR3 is TGTGCCAGCGGAACGATGGGACACTACTCTGGAAACACCATATATTTT. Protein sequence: CASGTMGHYSGNTIYF. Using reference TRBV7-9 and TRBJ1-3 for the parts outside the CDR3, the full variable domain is DTGVSQNPRHKITKRGQNVTFRCDPISEHNRLYWYRQTLGQGPEFLTYFQNEAQLEKSRLLSDRFSAERPKGSFSTLEIQRTEQGDSAMYLCASGTMGHYSGNTIYFGEGSWLTVV.

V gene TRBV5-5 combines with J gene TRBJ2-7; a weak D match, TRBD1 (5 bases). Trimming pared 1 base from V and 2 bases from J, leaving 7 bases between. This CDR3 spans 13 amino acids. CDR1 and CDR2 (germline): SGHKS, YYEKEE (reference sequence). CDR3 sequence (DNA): TGTGCCAGCAGCTTGCAGGGAACCTACGAGCAGTACTTC. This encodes CASSLQGTYEQYF. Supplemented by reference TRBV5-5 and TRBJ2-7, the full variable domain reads DAGVTQSPTHLIKTRGQQVTLRCSPISGHKSVSWYQQVLGQGPQFIFQYYEKEERGRGNFPDRFSARQFPNYSSELNVNALLLGDSALYLCASSLQGTYEQYFGPGTRLTVT.